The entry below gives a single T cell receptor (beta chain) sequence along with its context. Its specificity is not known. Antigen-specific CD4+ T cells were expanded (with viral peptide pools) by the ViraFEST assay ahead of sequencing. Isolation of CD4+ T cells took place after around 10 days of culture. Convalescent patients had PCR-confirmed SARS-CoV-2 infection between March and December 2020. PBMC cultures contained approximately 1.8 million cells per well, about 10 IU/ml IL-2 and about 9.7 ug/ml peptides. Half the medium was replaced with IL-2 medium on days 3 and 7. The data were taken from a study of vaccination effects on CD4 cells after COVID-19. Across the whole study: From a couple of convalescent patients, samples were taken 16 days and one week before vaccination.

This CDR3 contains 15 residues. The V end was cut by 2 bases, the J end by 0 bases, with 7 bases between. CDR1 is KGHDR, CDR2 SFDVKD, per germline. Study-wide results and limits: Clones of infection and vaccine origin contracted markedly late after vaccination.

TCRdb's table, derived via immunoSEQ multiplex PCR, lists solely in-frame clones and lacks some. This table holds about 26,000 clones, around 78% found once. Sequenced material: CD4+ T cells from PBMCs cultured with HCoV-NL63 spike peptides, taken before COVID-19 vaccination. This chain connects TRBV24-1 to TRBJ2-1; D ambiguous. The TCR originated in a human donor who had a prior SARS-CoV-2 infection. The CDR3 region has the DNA TGTGCCACCAGTGATTCCGGATTCTCCTACAATGAGCAGTTCTTC. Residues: CATSDSGFSYNEQFF.